This TCR beta chain was obtained from a study of tumor and adjacent non-tumor tissue in lung cancer. At the level of the study: Histology: 12 adenocarcinoma, a couple of squamous cell carcinoma, 1 small cell lung cancer. The patients, roughly 10 men and 4 or 5 women, were about 31 to 80 with stage I to III disease. Study-wide points: Higher tumor TCR diversity was associated with shorter survival. Tumor repertoires had a smaller top 100 clone share than normal lung.

In regard to this clonotype: Its target is not known. Relative to the germline gene, one junction end is altered; a read error may explain this.

RNA was extracted from bulk tissue without any cell sorting. Germline assignment: CDR1 LGHNA and CDR2 YSLEER. This CDR3 comprises 15 residues. A modified ARM-PCR protocol with three rounds of nested PCR amplified TCRbeta. One entry per CDR3 protein results from TCRdb running MiXCR on the multiplex PCR reads. The table includes over 100,000 distinct CDR3 sequences, roughly 73% detected once. Sequenced input: lung tumor tissue. The chain has TRBV4-3 and TRBJ2-7; TRBD2 matches 9 bases. This TCR derives from a woman in her fifties or sixties with non-small cell lung cancer. In DNA, the CDR3 is TGCGCCAGCAGCCAAGGGACTAGCGCAACCTACGGGCAGTACTTC. This sequence encodes CASSQGTSATYGQYF.